Here is one TCR beta chain with its context. The sample is drawn from a study of blood T cell repertoires in COVID-19. Authors' processing steps: Amplification from reference gene primers served as the basis for estimated nucleated cell counts. Using immunoSEQ multiplex PCR, the repertoire was profiled, and TCRdb retains in-frame clones only, with some absent. The D gene and trimming were derived from the DNA, and the V and J assignments and clone size from that table. Here the sample spans hundreds of thousands of clones, over 75% being singletons. Participants' reported clinical history set cohort assignment. The V segment lost 2 bases and the J segment 0 bases; nucleotides outside the gene matches: 2. Germline CDR1 and CDR2: SGHTA and FQGTGA. The CDR3 is made up of 15 amino acids.

This sequence was found in a woman in her forties who had recovered from COVID-19. The chain employs TRBV7-3 and TRBJ2-3; 7 nucleotides match TRBD2. Sequenced sample: PBMCs or T cells enriched from blood (not recorded which). The CDR3 sequence is CASSLLAESTDTQYF. CDR3 bases: TGTGCCAGCAGCTTACTAGCGGAGAGCACAGATACGCAGTATTTT.